A selection of T cell receptor beta chains follows, all from one sample in a study of blood T cell repertoires in COVID-19. Some clones are missing from TCRdb's copy, which holds only in-frame ones; the method was immunoSEQ multiplex PCR. Of 70,000 to 95,000 clones listed, roughly nine tenths are singletons. Sequencing used peripheral blood. The receptor set was obtained from a human donor with active COVID-19. The donor label of this sample is uncertain. CDR3s include the opening cysteine and the closing phenylalanine or tryptophan. A D gene is named only where the DNA matches it firmly. Size tells how often a clone was seen (once, few, many) or the class of an expanded clone, and some rows leave it out.

clone_size	v_call	j_call	d_call	cdr3_aa	cdr3_nt
.	TRBV6-5	TRBJ1-3	.	CASIEGISGNTIYF	TGTGCCAGCATCGAGGGTATCTCTGGAAACACCATATATTTT
.	TRBV6-5	TRBJ1-2	.	CASSLFRLSNYGYTF	TGTGCCAGCAGCTTATTTCGCCTGAGTAACTATGGCTACACCTTC
.	TRBV27	TRBJ2-1	TRBD2	CASSLLGTSGGRFF	TGTGCCAGCAGTTTATTGGGGACTAGCGGGGGGCGGTTCTTC
.	TRBV6-2/TRBV6-3	TRBJ2-1	.	CASSYGSSYNEQFF	TGTGCCAGCAGTTACGGGAGCTCCTACAATGAGCAGTTCTTC
.	TRBV5-1	TRBJ1-6	TRBD1	CASSLAPGGADSPLHF	TGCGCCAGCAGCTTGGCACCAGGGGGCGCGGATTCACCCCTCCACTTT
once	TRBV19	TRBJ2-3	TRBD2	CASSMGREGRDTQYF	TGTGCCAGTAGTATGGGAAGGGAGGGCCGAGATACGCAGTATTTT
.	TRBV19	TRBJ1-2	TRBD1	CASSIRRDRGDGYTF	TGTGCCAGTAGTATCCGCCGGGACAGGGGAGATGGCTACACCTTC
.	TRBV5-6	TRBJ1-1	TRBD1	CASRNDRGRSTEAFF	TGTGCCAGCAGGAACGACAGGGGGAGAAGCACTGAAGCTTTCTTT
.	TRBV4-3	TRBJ2-2	TRBD2	CASSEVLAVNTGELFF	TGCGCCAGCAGCGAAGTCCTAGCGGTGAACACCGGGGAGCTGTTTTTT
.	TRBV6-5	TRBJ2-5	.	CASSYSLFQETQYF	TGTGCCAGCAGTTACTCTCTATTCCAAGAGACCCAGTACTTC